Listed here are 24 T cell receptor beta chains from one sample, sequenced in a study of PD-L1 blockade in urothelial cancer (dated by TCRdb to 2017 to 2019). The library was generated by the immunoSEQ multiplex PCR assay. Sourced from immuneACCESS, this table was stored by TCRdb with only in-frame sequences that have V and J called. A share of the clones is absent; for the studies checked, an unresolved V gene accounts for under half, and the remainder has no known explanation. This sample holds some 54,000 clones; over 75% were observed only once. The ten most abundant clones make up 5.8% of the sample. This material consisted of PBMCs, taken around atezolizumab (anti-PD-L1) treatment. Receptors were obtained from a man aged 35 to 55 with urothelial cancer.

The J gene is TRBJ1-1, the V gene TRBV28; no definite D call. This CDR3 is built from 12 residues. V lost 5 bases and J 0 bases, leaving 4 bases between the germline ends. The germline gives CDR1 MDHEN, CDR2 SYDVKM. The CDR3 sequence is CASSVMNTEAFF. In nucleotides, the CDR3 is TGTGCCAGCAGTGTCATGAACACTGAAGCTTTCTTT.

The rearrangement joins TRBV12-5 to TRBJ2-2, with D hard to call. Germline V gives CDR1 LGHNT, CDR2 FRNRAP. The CDR3 runs to 12 residues. V lost 5 bases, J lost 3 bases, and 4 bases lay in between. CDR3 sequence reads: CASGTYTGELFF. The CDR3 bases are TGTGCTAGTGGTACATACACCGGGGAGCTGTTTTTT.

The chain joins TRBV4-1 to TRBJ2-1; TRBD2 matches at 10 bases. Germline trimming cut 0 bases from V and 10 bases from J; bases unmatched to any gene: 6. CDR3 length equals 15 residues. Looked up from germline, CDR1 is MGHRA and CDR2 is YSYEKL. CDR3 in amino acids: CASSQEAGGVREQFF. The CDR3, as DNA: TGCGCCAGCAGCCAAGAAGCGGGAGGGGTCCGGGAGCAGTTCTTC.

The rearrangement uses TRBV4-1 and TRBJ2-1; TRBD2 matches at 12 bases. CDR1 is MGHRA and CDR2 is YSYEKL in the germline V gene. V trimming: 3 bases; J trimming: 8 bases; junction bases outside the gene matches: 5. This CDR3 has 15 amino acids. The CDR3 reads CASSQRLAGVHEQFF. CDR3 DNA sequence: TGCGCCAGCAGCCAGAGACTAGCGGGAGTACATGAGCAGTTCTTC.

The chain joins TRBV30 to TRBJ1-2; 11 bases match TRBD1. The CDR3 is 15 residues long. The trim removed 3 bases at V and 4 bases at J, leaving 7 bases unmatched. The germline V gene has CDR1 GTSNPN and CDR2 SVGIG (reference sequence). CDR3 sequence (DNA): TGTGCCTGGAGGCACACCGGGACAGGGGGCTATGGCTACACCTTC. This translates into CAWRHTGTGGYGYTF.

The rearrangement links TRBV5-8 to TRBJ1-1; 8 bases align to TRBD1. V shed 9 bases and J 3 bases; nucleotides not matched to a gene: 16. The CDR3 has 16 residues. Germline CDR1 and CDR2: SGHTS and YDEGEE. In nucleotides, the CDR3 is TGTGCCACCCAACCGACAGGACAGGGAACACACACTGAAGCTTTCTTT. Its protein is CATQPTGQGTHTEAFF.

This clone showed up just once. The genes are TRBV14 and TRBJ1-4; TRBD1 matches 9 bases. The length of the CDR3 is 17 residues. V was clipped by 4 bases and J by 8 bases; unmatched bases: 14. Per germline, CDR1 SGHDN and CDR2 FVKESK. The CDR3 spells CASSPYDRTGEDEKLFF. The CDR3 DNA follows: TGTGCCAGCAGCCCCTACGATAGGACAGGGGAGGACGAAAAACTGTTTTTT.

The genes are TRBV18 and TRBJ2-2; TRBD1 might be the D (6 bases). CDR3 size: 15 residues. Trimming took 3 bases from V and 4 from J, leaving 12 bases between them. Germline-derived CDR1 and CDR2 are KGHSH and LQKENI. The CDR3 sequence: CASSPLGHRTGELFF. CDR3 sequence (DNA): TGTGCCAGCTCACCCCTGGGACACCGCACCGGGGAGCTGTTTTTT.

J is TRBJ2-2 and V is TRBV19; D gene ambiguous. V lost 4 bases and J lost 7, with 13 bases in between. The CDR3 is 14 residues long. CDR1 is LNHDA, CDR2 SQIVND, per germline (reference sequence). The chain's CDR3 is CASSRLETGGELFF. As DNA, the CDR3 is TGTGCCAGTAGTAGGTTGGAAACGGGCGGGGAGCTGTTTTTT.

The gene calls are TRBV6-1 and TRBJ1-2; TRBD1 agrees at 9 bases. Germline V gives CDR1 MNHNS, CDR2 SASEGT. With V trimmed by 5 bases and J by 7 bases, 11 bases remained unmatched. The CDR3 consists of 15 residues. CDR3 DNA sequence: TGTGCCAGCAGTACCAACAGGGGGCAGTGGGGTGGCTACACCTTC. Protein sequence: CASSTNRGQWGGYTF.

This sequence joins TRBV2 and TRBJ2-2; D may be TRBD1 (6 bases). V lost 8 bases and J lost 3, with 7 bases in between. Looked up from germline, CDR1 is SNHLY and CDR2 is FYNNEI. This CDR3 contains 12 residues. The CDR3 coding sequence is TGTGCCAGCCGGACAGACACCGGGGAGCTGTTTTTT. As protein: CASRTDTGELFF.

The CDR3 is CASSLGQGRSYEQYF. The CDR3 coding sequence is TGTGCCAGCAGCCTAGGACAGGGACGATCCTACGAGCAGTACTTC. The rearrangement joins TRBV7-8 to TRBJ2-7; TRBD1 matches at 8 bases. The CDR3 totals 15 residues. Germline lookup yields CDR1 SGHVS and CDR2 FQNEAQ. J lost 1 base, V lost 5 bases, and 7 bases had no gene match.

CDR3 in DNA: TGTGCCTGGAGTAGACTAGCGGGAGCCGATACGCAGTATTTT. Translation gives CAWSRLAGADTQYF. The V call is TRBV30, the J call TRBJ2-3; 12 positions match TRBD2. The CDR3 length is 14 residues. Germline assignment: CDR1 GTSNPN and CDR2 SVGIG (reference sequence). J was trimmed by 6 bases and V by 2 bases; bases with no gene match: 3.

The V call is TRBV28, the J call TRBJ1-4, with TRBD1 matching 7 bases. Germline loops: CDR1 MDHEN, CDR2 SYDVKM. Trimming at V came to 7 bases and at J to 4 bases, leaving 3 bases not matched to a gene. The length of the CDR3 is 13 residues. The CDR3 region is CASKNRGNEKLFF. For the CDR3, the DNA is TGTGCCAGCAAAAACAGGGGTAATGAAAAACTGTTTTTT.

This chain uses TRBV6-5 with TRBJ1-3; D unclear. The CDR3 contains 13 residues. Per germline, CDR1 MNHEY and CDR2 SVGAGI. The germline V and J ends were trimmed by 2 bases and 3 bases, with 5 bases remaining between them. The CDR3 reads CASSYRGGNTIYF. The CDR3 nucleotides are TGTGCCAGCAGTTACCGCGGTGGAAACACCATATATTTT.

The chain links TRBV11-2 to TRBJ2-2, with 8 bases fitting TRBD1. Germline V gene sequence: CDR1 SGHAT, CDR2 FQNNGV. V shed 5 bases and J 2 bases; nucleotides not matched to a gene: 7. The CDR3 spans 16 residues. This CDR3 is CASSRGTGSNTGELFF. The DNA of the CDR3 is TGTGCCAGCAGCCGCGGGACAGGTTCCAACACCGGGGAGCTGTTTTTT.

This clone has just a few counts. The CDR3 loop reads CASSWDRVSYEQYF. The CDR3 coding sequence is TGTGCCAGCAGCTGGGACAGGGTTTCCTACGAGCAGTACTTC. The chain combines TRBV11-2 with TRBJ2-7, with TRBD1 identical over 9 bases. The CDR3 is made up of 14 amino acids. Germline CDR1 is SGHAT and CDR2 is FQNNGV. V lost 4 bases to trimming and J lost 1 base; unmatched junction nucleotides: 2.

V usage is TRBV7-9 and J usage is TRBJ1-1; the D gene is possibly TRBD1 (6 bases). V was cut by 1 base and J by 1 base, with 10 bases left in between. The germline gives CDR1 SEHNR, CDR2 FQNEAQ (reference sequence). The CDR3 has 15 residues. CDR3 amino acids: CASSLDRVRNTEAFF. The DNA of the CDR3 is TGTGCCAGCAGCTTAGACAGGGTGAGGAACACTGAAGCTTTCTTT.

The chain links TRBV19 to TRBJ2-7; D might be TRBD1 (5 bases). The CDR3 contains 14 residues. In germline, CDR1 is LNHDA, CDR2 SQIVND (reference sequence). Deletions cut 2 bases from V and 2 bases from J, with 10 bases between. The DNA for the CDR3 is TGTGCCAGTAGTATATCGGCAGGGACCTACGAGCAGTACTTC. It encodes CASSISAGTYEQYF.

V is TRBV27 and J is TRBJ2-4; 12 bases align to TRBD1. The CDR3 loop spans 14 amino acids. The ends lost 6 bases at V and 8 bases at J; junction bases unmatched: 5. Germline CDR1 and CDR2: MNHEY and SMNVEV (reference sequence). CDR3 in amino acids: CASRLGQGADIQYF. The CDR3 DNA sequence: TGTGCCAGCAGATTGGGACAGGGGGCGGACATTCAGTACTTC.

The rearrangement uses TRBV19 and TRBJ1-4, with TRBD1 as a possible D gene (6 bases). The germline V gene has CDR1 LNHDA and CDR2 SQIVND (reference sequence). V gave up 7 bases and J gave up 5 bases, with 14 bases separating them. This CDR3 spans 14 amino acids. This CDR3 is CASNMGRGNEKLFF. Here the CDR3 DNA reads TGTGCCAGTAATATGGGCAGGGGAAATGAAAAACTGTTTTTT.

V is TRBV27 and J is TRBJ1-4, with D hard to call. CDR3 length: 17 amino acids. V lost 6 bases and J lost 0, with 17 bases in between. In germline, CDR1 is MNHEY, CDR2 SMNVEV (reference sequence). This CDR3 is CASSPTARHTTNEKLFF. CDR3 DNA: TGTGCCAGCAGCCCCACTGCCAGACATACAACTAATGAAAAACTGTTTTTT.

The chain uses TRBV5-3 and TRBJ2-7, with 7 positions matching TRBD2. TRBV5-3 is assigned to the ORF class and has an uncertain function. The V gene end was trimmed by 10 bases and the J gene end by 5 bases; junction bases not matched to a gene: 12. The CDR3 contains 13 residues. CDR3 in amino acids: CAPLGRDYHEQYF. The CDR3 nucleotides are TGTGCCCCCTTGGGCCGGGACTACCACGAGCAGTACTTC.

This chain connects TRBV27 to TRBJ2-1, with 7 bases lining up with TRBD2. Germline V gene lookup returns CDR1 MNHEY and CDR2 SMNVEV (reference sequence). The CDR3 runs 14 residues. With V trimmed by 3 bases and J by 8 bases, 7 bases remained unmatched. Here the CDR3 reads CASSLWEGTDEQFF. CDR3 DNA: TGTGCCAGCAGTTTGTGGGAGGGTACCGATGAGCAGTTCTTC.